Here is one T cell receptor (beta chain) with its context. The method, 5' RACE with UMI labels, was used to prepare the TRB cDNA libraries. From the 5' RACE reads, TCRdb lists one entry per CDR3 protein and no DNA. This table lists under 75,000 distinct CDR3 sequences. The data derive from a study of CXCR3-negative and CXCR3-positive naive CD8 T cells. Study at large: TRB reads totalled about 140 million, about 1.5 +/- 0.3 million per library.

The germline V gene encodes CDR1 GTSNPN and CDR2 SVGIG (reference sequence). This CDR3 region has 12 residues. The chain links TRBV30 to TRBJ1-2; TCRdb's assignment of TRBD1 cannot be checked, as there is no DNA. The sequence derives from a human donor in good health. Some clones in this sample may be carry-over from other donors' samples. The material sequenced was naive CXCR3- CD8+ T cells from blood. Subset reported: CD45RO-CCR7+CD27+CD95- naive CD8+ T cells lacking CXCR3 (TNR3-). CDR3 in amino acids: CAWMVLGAGYTF.